This TCR beta chain emerged from a study of shared clonotypes between healthy human individuals. Clones were sequenced by immunoSEQ multiplex PCR, and TCRdb holds only the in-frame ones, with some missing. The repertoire consists of 2 million to 2.5 million clones, with 85% to 95% occurring once and the leading ten covering 0.37%. This clone was picked up a small number of times. The V gene's germline CDR1 is LNHNV and CDR2 YYDKDF (reference sequence). CDR3 length: 13 residues. J gave up 3 bases and V 2 bases, and 0 bases lay outside the gene matches. The TCR sequence derives from a man younger than 35 in good health. Some clones in this sample may be carry-over from other donors' samples. This rearrangement joins TRBV15 to TRBJ1-1, with 7 bases matching TRBD1. Sequencing input: naive CD4+ T cells from PBMCs. The sample's subset: CD45RA+ positively selected. For the CDR3, the DNA is TGTGCCACCAGCAGACAGGGGGACACTGAAGCTTTCTTT. Translating it yields CATSRQGDTEAFF.